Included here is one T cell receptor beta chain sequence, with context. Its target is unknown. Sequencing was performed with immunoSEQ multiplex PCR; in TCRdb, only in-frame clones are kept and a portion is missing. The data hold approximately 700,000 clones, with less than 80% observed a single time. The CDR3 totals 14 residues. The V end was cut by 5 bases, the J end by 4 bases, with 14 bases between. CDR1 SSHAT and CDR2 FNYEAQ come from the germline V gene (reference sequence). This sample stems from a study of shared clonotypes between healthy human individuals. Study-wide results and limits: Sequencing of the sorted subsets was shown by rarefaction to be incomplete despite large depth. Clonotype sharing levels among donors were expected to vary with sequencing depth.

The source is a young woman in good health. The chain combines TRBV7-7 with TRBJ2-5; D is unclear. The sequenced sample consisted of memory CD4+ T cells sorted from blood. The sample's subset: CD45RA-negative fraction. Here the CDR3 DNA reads TGTGCCAGCAGCCCAACGAGAGACGCAGAGACCCAGTACTTC. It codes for CASSPTRDAETQYF.